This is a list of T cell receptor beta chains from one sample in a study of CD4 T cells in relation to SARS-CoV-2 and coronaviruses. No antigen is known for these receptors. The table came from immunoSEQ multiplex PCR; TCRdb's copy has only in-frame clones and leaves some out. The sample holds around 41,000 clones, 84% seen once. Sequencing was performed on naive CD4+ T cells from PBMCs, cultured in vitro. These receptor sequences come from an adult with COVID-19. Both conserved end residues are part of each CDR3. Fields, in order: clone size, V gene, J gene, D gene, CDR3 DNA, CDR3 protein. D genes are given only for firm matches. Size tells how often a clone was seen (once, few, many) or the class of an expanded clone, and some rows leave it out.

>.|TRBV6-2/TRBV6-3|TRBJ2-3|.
TGTGCCAGCAGTTACTCGACGGGGGATGCCACAGATACGCAGTATTTT
CASSYSTGDATDTQYF
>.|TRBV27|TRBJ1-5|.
TGTGCCAGCATCCGGGGTTATAGCAATCAGCCCCAGCATTTT
CASIRGYSNQPQHF
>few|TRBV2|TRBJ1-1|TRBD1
TGTGCCTCAAAGCAGGGGGAGAACACTGAAGCTTTCTTT
CASKQGENTEAFF
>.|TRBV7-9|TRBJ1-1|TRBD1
TGTGCCAGCAGCTACAGGGGGGAGGGCACTGAAGCTTTCTTT
CASSYRGEGTEAFF
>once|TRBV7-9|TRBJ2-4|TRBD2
TGTGCCAGCAGACAACGAGCGCTAGCGGGACGGATAGCCAAAAACATTCAGTACTTC
CASRQRALAGRIAKNIQYF
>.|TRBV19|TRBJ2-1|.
TGTGCCAGTAGTCCTAGGGCTGGGACGAGCTATAGCAGCAATGAGCAGTTCTTC
CASSPRAGTSYSSNEQFF
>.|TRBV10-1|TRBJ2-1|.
TGCGCCAGCAGCCGCGGAGTAGCTTACAATGAGCAGTTCTTC
CASSRGVAYNEQFF
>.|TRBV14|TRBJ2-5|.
TGTGCCAGCAGCTCCTCACAAGAGACCCAGTACTTC
CASSSSQETQYF
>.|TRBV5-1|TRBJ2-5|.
TGCGCCAGCAGCATCTACAGGTACCTAGAAGAGACCCAGTACTTC
CASSIYRYLEETQYF
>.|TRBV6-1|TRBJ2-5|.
TGTGCCAGCAGTGAAGTAGGGGGGGTTCCCACAGAGACCCAGTACTTC
CASSEVGGVPTETQYF
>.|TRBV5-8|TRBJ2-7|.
TGTGCCAGCAGCTTTCGTCTGGACGGACTTTCCTACGAGCAGTACTTC
CASSFRLDGLSYEQYF
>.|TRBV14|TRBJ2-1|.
TGTGCCAGCAGCGAAACCCCGGGGGTCAATGAGCAGTTCTTC
CASSETPGVNEQFF
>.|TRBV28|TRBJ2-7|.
TGTGCCAGCAGATCCGGGACGGGCGGGTCCTACGAGCAGTACTTC
CASRSGTGGSYEQYF
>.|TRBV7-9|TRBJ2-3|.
TGTGCCAGCAGCTTAATTAAACTAGCCTCAGATACGCAGTATTTT
CASSLIKLASDTQYF
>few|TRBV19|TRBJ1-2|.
TGTGCCAGTAGTAGCGGGTTTTATGGCTACACCTTC
CASSSGFYGYTF
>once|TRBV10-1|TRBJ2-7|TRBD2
TGCGCCAGCAGCCCGGGACTAGCGGCCTACGAGCAGTACTTC
CASSPGLAAYEQYF
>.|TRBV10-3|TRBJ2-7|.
TGTGCCATCAGTGCGGGGTGGCATTCCGAGCAGTACTTC
CAISAGWHSEQYF
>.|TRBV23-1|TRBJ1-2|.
TGCGCCAGCAGTCAATCCGGAGTCAACTATGGCTACACCTTC
CASSQSGVNYGYTF
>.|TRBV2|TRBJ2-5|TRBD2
TGTGCCAGCAGACTAGCGGTACAACAAGAGACCCAGTACTTC
CASRLAVQQETQYF
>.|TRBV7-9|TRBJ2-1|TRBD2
TGTGCCAGCAGCTTACCACTAGCGGGAGTGATGAGTGAGCAGTTCTTC
CASSLPLAGVMSEQFF
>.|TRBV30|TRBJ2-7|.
TGTGCCTGGAGTAACGGCAGGGCATACGAGCAGTACTTC
CAWSNGRAYEQYF
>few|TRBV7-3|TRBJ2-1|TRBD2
TGTGCCAGCAGCTTGTATAGCGGGGTCTACAATGAGCAGTTCTTC
CASSLYSGVYNEQFF
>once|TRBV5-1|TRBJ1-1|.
TGCGCCAGCAGCTTGGGACGGGGGGGGACTGAAGCTTTCTTT
CASSLGRGGTEAFF
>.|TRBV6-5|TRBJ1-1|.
TGTGCCAGCAGTTATAGGGCAGATTACATGAACACTGAAGCTTTCTTT
CASSYRADYMNTEAFF
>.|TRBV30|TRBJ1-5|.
TGTGCCTGGAGTGTACTTCCCTATAGCAATCAGCCCCAGCATTTT
CAWSVLPYSNQPQHF
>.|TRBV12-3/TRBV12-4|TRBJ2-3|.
TGTGCCAGCAGTTTGGACTCCACAGATACGCAGTATTTT
CASSLDSTDTQYF
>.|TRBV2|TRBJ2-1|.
TGTGCCAGCAGTAGGTACAATGAGCAGTTCTTC
CASSRYNEQFF
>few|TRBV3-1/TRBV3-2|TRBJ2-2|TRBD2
TGTGCCAGCAGCCAAGGACTAGCGGGAGCCGGGGAGCTGTTTTTT
CASSQGLAGAGELFF
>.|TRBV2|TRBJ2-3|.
TGTGCCAGCAGACGGGGGGATACGCAGTATTTT
CASRRGDTQYF
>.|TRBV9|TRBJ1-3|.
TGTGCCAGCAGCGTAGAGGACGTCTCTGGAAACACCATATATTTT
CASSVEDVSGNTIYF
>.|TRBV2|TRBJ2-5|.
TGTGCCAGCAGTGAGAGCTTAGAGACCCAGTACTTC
CASSESLETQYF
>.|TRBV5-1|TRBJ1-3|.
TGCGCCAGCAGCTTGACGGGATTCAGCGACACCATATATTTT
CASSLTGFSDTIYF
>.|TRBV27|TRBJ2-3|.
TGTGCCAGCAGTGACTATGTGGGCACAGATACGCAGTATTTT
CASSDYVGTDTQYF
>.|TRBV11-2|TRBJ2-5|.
TGTGCCAGCAGCTTAGTGGGGGGAACGGAGACCCAGTACTTC
CASSLVGGTETQYF
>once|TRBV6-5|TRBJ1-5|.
TGTGCCTCCGGGGTTTCCCTACGCAATCAGCCCCAGCATTTT
CASGVSLRNQPQHF
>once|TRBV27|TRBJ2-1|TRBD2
TGTGCCAGCAGTTGGGGATGGCGGAGCGGGGATCCGCGGAATGAGCAGTTCTTC
CASSWGWRSGDPRNEQFF
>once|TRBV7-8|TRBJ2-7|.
TGTGCCAGCAGCCGTAGCGGATACTCCTACGAGCAGTACTTC
CASSRSGYSYEQYF